The T cell receptor (beta chain) described here comes from a study of T cell responses to AZD1222 COVID-19 vaccine. Across the study: Second-dose timings of about 4 or about 12 weeks were pooled. Study outcomes and limitations: Clonal diversity was possibly underestimated, and white British individuals and females predominated among donors. Seropositivity was recorded at baseline in only 6 or 7 AZD1222 recipients.

This clone turned up a few times. Its target is not known. Germline lookup yields CDR1 SGHVS and CDR2 FQNEAQ. The CDR3 has 15 residues. V lost 2 bases and J lost 3, with 10 bases in between. Data came from immunoSEQ multiplex PCR; TCRdb stores just in-frame clones and leaves some out. The table includes roughly 120,000 clones, 86% detected once. The chain is built from TRBV7-8 and TRBJ2-2; a possible D gene is TRBD1 (5 bases). This specimen consisted of peripheral blood, obtained on day 0 of AZD1222 vaccination. The TCR was taken from an adult in good health. CDR3 in DNA: TGTGCCAGCAGCTTAAGGGGCGTGGACACCGGGGAGCTGTTTTTT. Its translation: CASSLRGVDTGELFF.